This T cell receptor (beta chain) originates from a study of T cell responses to AZD1222 COVID-19 vaccine (dated by TCRdb to the early 2020s). Some background on the complete study: Because spike-specific TCR depth and breadth did not differ between the two schedules, AZD1222 recipients who got a second dose at roughly 4 weeks were pooled with those who got a second dose at roughly 12 weeks. Trial participants were enrolled by age into subgroups of 18-55, 56-69 and 70-plus years, and around 140, 26 and 57 TCR-sequenced participants, respectively, were included in these subgroups. A total of around 240 trial participants underwent TCR sequencing, of whom around 200 received two doses of AZD1222 and about 26 received two doses of the MenACWY control vaccine.

The CDR3 regions of human TCRbeta chains were analyzed by immunosequencing. Regarding the original processing steps: Repertoire TCRs were checked for matches against a reference library of SARS-CoV-2-specific TCRs that had been generated using the MIRA antigen-specificity platform. Breadth was defined as the fraction of unique TCRs that were SARS-CoV-2-associated, and depth was defined as the fraction of total T cells that were SARS-CoV-2-associated. Using the MIRA data, every spike-specific TCR was mapped to the spike region that the TCR reacted to and assigned to either a CD4 or a CD8 class. Log10-transformed breadth and depth values were compared by one-way ANOVA with Sidak's multiple comparisons tests. TCRdb's version of the immuneACCESS table is confined to in-frame rearrangements and falls short of the full clone set. An unresolved V gene accounts for under half of the shortfall where checked; the remainder is of unknown origin. D and trimming were read from the DNA, whereas the V and J calls and clone size are those reported in that table. The sample contains about 130,000 clones, about 90% of them found a single time. The biggest ten clones account for about 1.9% of the sample.

Broader findings and caveats from the paper: A significant rise in spike-specific TCR breadth and depth was observed after two AZD1222 doses relative to day 0 and relative to MenACWY recipients. No day 14 peak-response samples were available, so repertoires were characterized only after the peak T cell response. Reportedly, close to half of the unique spike-specific TCRs recognized epitopes lying outside the regions that are mutated in the B.1.351 and B.1.1.7 variants. Participants were mostly white British, with more females than males. The authors suggested clonal diversity may have been underestimated. The vaccine-associated CD4 TCRs covered the entire spike protein, and the dominant responses fell in regions 160-218 and 743-854. Conclusions about previously exposed vaccinees are limited because only six or seven AZD1222 recipients were SARS-CoV-2 seropositive at baseline. In the small 56-69-year group, the increase in depth fell short of significance, most likely because of low power.

Sample time point, as interpreted from the label and publication: baseline before first vaccination. Vaccinee samples came from UK trials COV001 and COV002, including a single-blind randomized controlled phase 2/3 trial of AZD1222 (ChAdOx1 nCoV-19) in healthy adults. For TCRbeta chain sequencing, PBMC samples from trial participants were taken at day 0 and at day 28 after the second dose. Details on this clone: Its binding antigen is unknown. No qualities accompany the bases; no much larger clone lies one base away.

Here the sequenced sample was peripheral blood, taken on day 0 of AZD1222 vaccination. The origin of this receptor is an adult in good health.

In nucleotide form, the sequence is TGTGCCAGCAGCGGACGCCTGGGGGATGGCTACACCTTC. This encodes CASSGRLGDGYTF. This chain joins TRBV9 to TRBJ1-2; a weak D assignment points to TRBD1 (5 bases agree). V and J are truncated by 3 bases and 6 bases respectively, leaving an intervening sequence of 12 bases. The CDR3 numbers 13 residues from cysteine through phenylalanine. The sequence is cut down to CDR3 DNA, 39 bases in frame from base 1. CDR1 and CDR2, looked up from the germline V gene, are SGDLS and YYNGEE. The entire variable domain, with the stretches around the CDR3 drawn from the reference TRBV9 and TRBJ1-2 proteins, is DSGVTQTPKHLITATGQRVTLRCSPRSGDLSVYWYQQSLDQGLQFLIQYYNGEERAKGNILERFSAQQFPDLHSELNLSSLELGDSALYFCASSGRLGDGYTFGSGTRLTVV.